These 18 T cell receptor beta chains came from one sample sequenced in a study of blood T cell repertoires in COVID-19 (dated by TCRdb to between 2020 and 2021). Libraries were built with the immunoSEQ multiplex PCR assay. TCRdb retrieved this table from immuneACCESS and kept in-frame rearrangements only. Not all clones are present; in checked studies, unresolved V genes account for under half, and no reason is known for the remainder. Counted in this sample were about 83,000 clones; about 88% of them appeared once. The top ten constitute roughly 8% of the sample. The sequencing sample was made of peripheral blood. These TCRs come from a man at least 80 years old with active or convalescent COVID-19.

V and J are TRBV5-5 and TRBJ2-5, with 9 positions matching TRBD2. Germline CDR1 and CDR2: SGHKS and YYEKEE (reference sequence). V trimming: 3 bases; J trimming: 4 bases; junction bases outside the gene matches: 7. The CDR3 is 15 amino acids. The CDR3 here is CASSSLAGPRETQYF. CDR3 nucleotides: TGTGCCAGCAGCTCCCTAGCGGGACCAAGAGAGACCCAGTACTTC.

The chain employs TRBV5-1 and TRBJ1-6; 7 nucleotides agree with TRBD1. The CDR3 length is 14 residues. With 4 bases clipped from V and 10 bases from J, the junction kept 8 bases outside the gene matches. Germline V lookup: CDR1 SGHRS, CDR2 YFSETQ. DNA of the CDR3: TGCGCCAGCAGCGTAGGACAGGCTCGGTCACCCCTCCACTTT. This codes for CASSVGQARSPLHF.

The genes are TRBV28 and TRBJ1-2; 10 bases are a match to TRBD1. V lost 7 bases, J lost 4 bases, and 6 bases stayed unmatched. CDR1 is MDHEN and CDR2 is SYDVKM in the germline V gene. The CDR3 has 14 amino acids. This CDR3 is CASTRTGGSYGYTF. As DNA, the CDR3 is TGTGCCAGCACCCGGACAGGGGGAAGCTATGGCTACACCTTC.

This clone has a single count. This chain joins TRBV2 and TRBJ2-1; perhaps TRBD2 as D (6 bases). V was clipped by 4 bases and J by 4 bases, with 14 bases between them. Looked up from germline, CDR1 is SNHLY and CDR2 is FYNNEI. This CDR3 region has 15 residues. The CDR3 bases are TGTGCCAGCAGTGGTAGCGGTAGCGCTTACAATGAGCAGTTCTTC. It specifies CASSGSGSAYNEQFF.

V usage is TRBV5-1 and J usage is TRBJ2-1, with a tentative D call TRBD2 (6 bases). The CDR3 length is 16 residues. CDR1 is SGHRS, CDR2 YFSETQ, per germline. Deletions cut 4 bases from V and 8 bases from J, with 22 bases between. CDR3 DNA: TGCGCCAGCAGCCTCACTAGCTTTCCAAGGGGCGATGAGCAGTTCTTC. This translates into CASSLTSFPRGDEQFF.

The chain carries TRBV10-1 and TRBJ2-2; 9 bases fit TRBD1. V gave up 6 bases and J gave up 7 bases; unmatched junction bases: 3. Per germline, CDR1 WNHNN and CDR2 SYGVQD (reference sequence). The CDR3 contains 13 residues. Written as DNA, the CDR3 is TGCGCCAGCAGGCGGGACAGGGTCGGGGAGCTGTTTTTT. Encoded protein: CASRRDRVGELFF.

The chain joins TRBV7-2 to TRBJ2-7; D may be TRBD1 (7 bases). The CDR3 has 16 amino acids. Trimming took off 1 base at V and 0 bases at J, with 13 bases between the two ends. Per germline, CDR1 SGHTA and CDR2 FQGNSA. CDR3 nucleotides: TGTGCCAGCAGCTTAGTAAGGGGGGACAGCTCCTACGAGCAGTACGTC. Protein product: CASSLVRGDSSYEQYV.

The J gene is TRBJ2-2, the V gene TRBV7-2, with TRBD2 matching over 9 bases. CDR3 length equals 16 residues. CDR1 and CDR2 from the germline V gene are SGHTA and FQGNSA. The V segment lost 6 bases and the J segment 1 base; nucleotides outside the gene matches: 6. The CDR3 spells CASRPLAGKNTGELFF. CDR3 nucleotide sequence: TGTGCCAGCAGGCCCCTAGCGGGGAAGAACACCGGGGAGCTGTTTTTT.

V gene TRBV3-1 (or the pseudogene TRBV3-2) combines with J gene TRBJ2-2, with a tentative D call TRBD1 (6 bases). CDR3 length equals 14 residues. The V end was cut by 0 bases, the J end by 8 bases, with 10 bases between. Germline assignment: CDR1 LGHDT and CDR2 YNNKEL (reference sequence). The CDR3 sequence is CASSQEAGAGELFF. The DNA for the CDR3 is TGTGCCAGCAGCCAAGAGGCAGGGGCGGGGGAGCTGTTTTTT.

The table lists this clone with a few counts. This rearrangement joins TRBV2 to TRBJ1-2, with a possible D match to TRBD1 (6 bases). The length of the CDR3 is 15 residues. Deletions cut 3 bases from V and 0 bases from J, with 11 bases between. Germline-derived CDR1 and CDR2 are SNHLY and FYNNEI. CDR3 loop: CASSDSGHANYGYTF. The CDR3 nucleotides read TGTGCCAGCAGTGACTCGGGACACGCTAACTATGGCTACACCTTC.

This chain connects TRBV4-1 to TRBJ1-2, with a weak D call TRBD1 (5 bases). Germline CDR1 and CDR2: MGHRA and YSYEKL. The CDR3 sequence is 15 residues long. Trimming left V 2 bases short and J 5 bases short, with 15 bases between. Here the CDR3 DNA reads TGCGCCAGCAGCCAAAAGCTTCAGGGTGTTTATGGCTACACCTTC. Amino acid sequence: CASSQKLQGVYGYTF.

CDR3 sequence: CATSDLGGSGANVLTF. In DNA form, the CDR3 reads TGTGCCACCAGTGATTTAGGGGGCTCTGGGGCCAACGTCCTGACTTTC. The chain combines TRBV24-1 with TRBJ2-6; possible D gene TRBD1, 6 bases. V was trimmed by 1 base and J by 0 bases, leaving 6 bases between them. The CDR3 totals 16 residues. The germline CDR1 and CDR2 sequences are KGHDR and SFDVKD.

The chain employs TRBV28 and TRBJ1-1; possible D gene TRBD1, 6 bases. Deletions cut 6 bases from V and 4 bases from J, with 21 bases between. This CDR3 has 16 residues. Germline CDR1 reads MDHEN; CDR2 reads SYDVKM. The CDR3 reads CASSSNLARGSTEAFF. CDR3 in DNA: TGTGCCAGCAGCTCAAACCTGGCAAGGGGGTCCACTGAAGCTTTCTTT.

The rearrangement joins TRBV19 to TRBJ1-4; no clear D. The V gene's germline CDR1 is LNHDA and CDR2 SQIVND (reference sequence). Trimming took off 5 bases at V and 2 bases at J, with 15 bases between the two ends. This CDR3 is 16 amino acids long. The CDR3 DNA reads TGTGCCAGTAGTGGAACGGGTGCATCGACTAATGAAAAACTGTTTTTT. Amino acid sequence: CASSGTGASTNEKLFF.

This clone was observed a few times. The V gene is TRBV4-1, the J gene TRBJ1-4, with TRBD1 matching over 8 bases. CDR1 is MGHRA and CDR2 is YSYEKL in the germline V gene. V was clipped by 4 bases and J by 0 bases; unmatched bases: 7. CDR3 length: 17 residues. The DNA of the CDR3 is TGCGCCAGCAGCCCGGACAGGGAGAGGGCAACTAATGAAAAACTGTTTTTT. Translating it yields CASSPDRERATNEKLFF.

A single count supports this clone. The chain carries TRBV5-5 and TRBJ2-5; 7 bases match TRBD2. The CDR3 has 14 residues. Per germline, CDR1 SGHKS and CDR2 YYEKEE (reference sequence). J was trimmed by 2 bases and V by 0 bases; bases with no gene match: 1. CDR3 region: CASSLVGGQETQYF. The CDR3 bases are TGTGCCAGCAGCTTGGTCGGGGGGCAAGAGACCCAGTACTTC. Variable domain in full (rest from reference TRBV5-5 and TRBJ2-5): DAGVTQSPTHLIKTRGQQVTLRCSPISGHKSVSWYQQVLGQGPQFIFQYYEKEERGRGNFPDRFSARQFPNYSSELNVNALLLGDSALYLCASSLVGGQETQYFGPGTRLLVL.

This clone was seen only a few times. The chain has TRBV7-8 and TRBJ2-2, with D unresolved. Germline-derived CDR1 and CDR2 are SGHVS and FQNEAQ. Trimming shortened V by 0 bases and J by 6 bases, and 11 bases separated the two germline ends. The CDR3 has 15 residues. The CDR3 loop is CASSLAVPLAGELFF. The DNA of the CDR3 is TGTGCCAGCAGCTTAGCCGTCCCCCTCGCCGGGGAGCTGTTTTTT.

In this sample, this clone turned up a few times. The chain has TRBV6-5 and TRBJ2-1; the D gene is possibly TRBD2 (5 bases). This CDR3 is 14 amino acids long. Between the trimmed V and J ends, which lost 7 bases and 7 bases, there was a span of 17 bases. The germline V gene has CDR1 MNHEY and CDR2 SVGAGI. The CDR3 is CASNRAREGNEQFF. Here the CDR3 DNA reads TGTGCCAGCAACCGAGCGAGGGAAGGAAATGAGCAGTTCTTC.